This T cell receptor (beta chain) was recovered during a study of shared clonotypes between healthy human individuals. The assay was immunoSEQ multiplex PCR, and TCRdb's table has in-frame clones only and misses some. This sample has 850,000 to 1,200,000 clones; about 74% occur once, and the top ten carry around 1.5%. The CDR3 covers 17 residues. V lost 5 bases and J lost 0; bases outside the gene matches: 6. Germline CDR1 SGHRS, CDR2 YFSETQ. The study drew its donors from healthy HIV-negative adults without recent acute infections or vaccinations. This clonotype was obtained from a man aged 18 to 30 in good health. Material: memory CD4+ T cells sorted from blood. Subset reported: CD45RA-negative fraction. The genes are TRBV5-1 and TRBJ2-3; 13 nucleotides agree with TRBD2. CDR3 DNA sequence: TGCGCCAGCAGTCGGACTAGCGGGGGACTTAGCACAGATACGCAGTATTTT. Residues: CASSRTSGGLSTDTQYF.